The clone carrying this TCR beta chain was counted once. Researchers barred patients who had uncontrolled infection, other autoimmune disease, pregnancy or lactation. The CDR3 regions of TCR beta were amplified from RNA transcripts. Primed by the HTBI set, a first-round RT-PCR was run on the TCR CDR3. One entry per CDR3 protein, called by TCRdb with MiXCR from the multiplex PCR reads. The sample holds hundreds of thousands of distinct CDR3 sequences, 38% seen once. The data were taken from a study of T cells in Graves' hyperthyroidism and ophthalmopathy. Study-level background: Peripheral blood sampling occurred at initial diagnosis, before any treatment.

Sample: blood. The receptor's source is a man aged 18 to 35 with Graves' hyperthyroidism.

CDR3 residues: CASRFDRGSNQPLHF. Written as DNA, the CDR3 is TGTGCCAGCAGATTCGACAGGGGTAGCAATCAGCCCCTCCACTTT. The chain carries TRBV2 and TRBJ1-6; 8 bases align to TRBD1. Trimming at V came to 6 bases and at J to 13 bases, leaving 14 bases not matched to a gene. Germline V gives CDR1 SNHLY, CDR2 FYNNEI. This CDR3 has 15 residues.